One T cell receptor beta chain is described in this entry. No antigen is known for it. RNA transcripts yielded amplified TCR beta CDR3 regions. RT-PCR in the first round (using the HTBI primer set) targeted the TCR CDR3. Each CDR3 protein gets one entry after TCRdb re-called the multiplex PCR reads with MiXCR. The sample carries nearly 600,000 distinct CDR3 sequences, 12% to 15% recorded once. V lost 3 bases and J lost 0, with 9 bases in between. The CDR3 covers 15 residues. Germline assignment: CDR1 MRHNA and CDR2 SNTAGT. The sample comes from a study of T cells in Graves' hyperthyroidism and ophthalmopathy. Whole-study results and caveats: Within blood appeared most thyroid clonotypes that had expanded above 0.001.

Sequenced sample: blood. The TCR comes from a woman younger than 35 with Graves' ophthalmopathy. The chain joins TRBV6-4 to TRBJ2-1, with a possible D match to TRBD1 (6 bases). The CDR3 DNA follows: TGTGCCAGCAGTGAACAAGGGGGCTCCTACAATGAGCAGTTCTTC. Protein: CASSEQGGSYNEQFF.